These 17 T cell receptor beta chains share one sample of origin, sequenced in a study of T cells in Graves' hyperthyroidism and ophthalmopathy. There were TCR beta CDR3 regions amplified from RNA transcripts. A set of HTBI primers served as the primers for a first-round RT-PCR of the TCR CDR3. TCRdb processed the multiplex PCR reads anew with MiXCR; each CDR3 protein has one entry. The sample consists of under 450,000 distinct CDR3 sequences, approximately 15% of them appearing once. The sample was blood. The source of these receptors is a woman aged 18-35 years with Graves' hyperthyroidism.

At least ten counts were recorded for this clonotype. The gene calls are TRBV5-6 and TRBJ1-2, with D possibly being TRBD1 (5 bases). This CDR3 contains 15 residues. Germline CDR1 and CDR2: SGHDT and YYEEEE. The V and J ends lost 4 bases and 3 bases respectively, with 16 bases between them. CDR3 in amino acids: CASSPWTLGHYGYTF. The CDR3 DNA follows: TGTGCCAGCAGCCCCTGGACATTAGGGCACTATGGCTACACCTTC.

In this sample, this clonotype turned up many times. This chain uses TRBV20-1 with TRBJ2-7, with 9 bases identical to TRBD2. The CDR3 length is 15 residues. V lost 0 bases, J lost 6 bases, and 9 bases stayed unmatched. Germline CDR1 is DFQATT and CDR2 is SNEGSKA (reference sequence). CDR3 coding DNA: TGCAGTGCTAGAGACCCAGGGCGGGAGGGCCGCGAGCAGTACTTC. It codes for CSARDPGREGREQYF.

The V call is TRBV19, the J call TRBJ1-2; D is perhaps TRBD1 (5 bases). Germline values: CDR1 LNHDA, CDR2 SQIVND (reference sequence). V was shortened by 6 bases and J by 2 bases, with 16 bases between the two germline ends. CDR3 length: 15 residues. This CDR3 reads CASSRATEGNYGYTF. DNA for the CDR3: TGTGCCAGTAGCAGGGCGACAGAGGGCAACTATGGCTACACCTTC.

At least ten counts were recorded for this clonotype. The chain is built from TRBV12-3 or TRBV12-4 and TRBJ2-1; 10 bases are shared with TRBD1. The trim removed 6 bases at V and 9 bases at J, leaving 11 bases unmatched. The CDR3 totals 15 residues. The CDR3 region has the DNA TGTGCCAGCAGAACCGGGACAGGGGTTTTTCTTGAGCAGTTCTTC. It is translated as CASRTGTGVFLEQFF.

This clonotype was seen repeatedly, ten times or more. V usage is TRBV20-1 and J usage is TRBJ2-3; tentative D call: TRBD2 (6 bases). The V gene's germline CDR1 is DFQATT and CDR2 SNEGSKA (reference sequence). Trimming pared 3 bases from V and 3 bases from J, leaving 31 bases between. This CDR3 contains 20 residues. Here the CDR3 reads CSASSPLAHYPGRLTDTQYF. CDR3 DNA sequence: TGCAGTGCTAGTTCCCCACTAGCCCACTATCCCGGGCGTCTAACAGATACGCAGTATTTT.

This clonotype was counted many times. This rearrangement joins TRBV3-1 to TRBJ2-5, with TRBD1 matching 7 bases. The CDR3 spans 14 residues. J gave up 3 bases and V 2 bases, and 3 bases lay outside the gene matches. CDR1 LGHDT and CDR2 YNNKEL come from the germline V gene (reference sequence). The CDR3 protein is CASSQRTGEETQYF. The CDR3 DNA follows: TGTGCCAGCAGCCAAAGGACAGGAGAAGAGACCCAGTACTTC.

In its sample, this clonotype was seen a few times. The chain joins TRBV27 to TRBJ1-1, with a weak D call TRBD1 (5 bases). From germline, CDR1 is MNHEY and CDR2 SMNVEV (reference sequence). Trimming removed 3 bases at V and 7 bases at J, with 15 bases between. This CDR3 has 14 residues. The CDR3 reads CASSFADDSGEAFF. The CDR3 bases are TGTGCCAGCAGTTTTGCTGACGACAGTGGTGAAGCTTTCTTT.

The gene calls are TRBV7-9 and TRBJ2-4; a possible D gene is TRBD2 (6 bases). This CDR3 is 15 amino acids long. CDR1 SEHNR and CDR2 FQNEAQ come from the germline V gene (reference sequence). Trimming left V 3 bases short and J 5 bases short, with 14 bases between. The CDR3, as DNA: TGTGCCAGCAGCTTGGGGGGTAGCCAAGAAAACATTCAGTACTTC. This encodes CASSLGGSQENIQYF.

This clonotype came up many times. This sequence joins TRBV7-2 and TRBJ1-6, with D maybe TRBD1 (5 bases). Germline V gene lookup returns CDR1 SGHTA and CDR2 FQGNSA. The V end was cut by 5 bases, the J end by 8 bases, with 10 bases between. The CDR3 runs 13 residues. The CDR3 nucleotides are TGTGCCAGCAGCCGGGAAGGGGATTCACCCCTCCACTTT. It encodes CASSREGDSPLHF.

The chain uses TRBV5-1 and TRBJ2-7; D is ambiguous. V dropped 0 bases and J dropped 2 bases, with 9 bases sitting between them. CDR1 is SGHRS, CDR2 YFSETQ, per germline. The CDR3 length is 14 residues. In nucleotides, the CDR3 is TGCGCCAGCAGCTTGGCCGCTACTCCCTACGAGCAGTACTTC. This gives the protein CASSLAATPYEQYF. Looking up the rest from reference TRBV5-1 and TRBJ2-7 gives the full variable domain: KAGVTQTPRYLIKTRGQQVTLSCSPISGHRSVSWYQQTPGQGLQFLFEYFSETQRNKGNFPGRFSGRQFSNSRSEMNVSTLELGDSALYLCASSLAATPYEQYFGPGTRLTVT.

In this sample, this clonotype turned up once. The rearrangement links TRBV12-3 or TRBV12-4 to TRBJ2-1; 8 bases match TRBD1. The length of the CDR3 is 13 residues. The V gene end was trimmed by 6 bases and the J gene end by 7 bases; junction bases not matched to a gene: 5. This chain's CDR3 is CASRPQGANEQFF. The CDR3 DNA reads TGTGCCAGCAGACCCCAGGGGGCGAATGAGCAGTTCTTC.

In its sample, this clonotype was seen a few times. This sequence joins TRBV19 and TRBJ1-1; D call uncertain. Between the trimmed V and J ends, which lost 6 bases and 0 bases, there was a span of 5 bases. Germline CDR1 reads LNHDA; CDR2 reads SQIVND (reference sequence). The CDR3 consists of 12 residues. In DNA, the CDR3 is TGTGCCAGTAGCAAGGTGAACACTGAAGCTTTCTTT. Encoded protein: CASSKVNTEAFF.

The sample holds a few counts of this clonotype. The V call is TRBV29-1, the J call TRBJ2-5; D is perhaps TRBD2 (5 bases). Germline assignment: CDR1 SQVTM and CDR2 ANQGSEA. The CDR3 length is 11 residues. The V and J ends lost 5 bases and 9 bases respectively, with 13 bases between them. Written as DNA, the CDR3 is TGCAGCGTTCATAGGTCGGGGTCCCAGTACTTC. Translation: CSVHRSGSQYF.

This clonotype was counted a few times. V is TRBV9 and J is TRBJ2-7; a weak D match, TRBD1 (6 bases). V lost 0 bases and J 2 bases, leaving 15 bases between the germline ends. This CDR3 is built from 16 residues. Germline lookup yields CDR1 SGDLS and CDR2 YYNGEE. The CDR3: CASSVDIVRGAYEQYF. CDR3 nucleotides: TGTGCCAGCAGCGTAGATATAGTCAGGGGAGCCTACGAGCAGTACTTC.

The genes are TRBV20-1 and TRBJ2-7; 8 bases map to TRBD2. The CDR3 loop spans 13 amino acids. The V gene's germline CDR1 is DFQATT and CDR2 SNEGSKA (reference sequence). V lost 7 bases, J lost 3 bases, and 8 bases stayed unmatched. Here the CDR3 DNA reads TGCAGTGTCTTTAGCGGGAACTACTACGAGCAGTACTTC. Translating it yields CSVFSGNYYEQYF.

This clonotype was picked up a small number of times. The germline gene is not matched at one end of the junction; a read error may be the cause. The chain carries TRBV27 and TRBJ2-1, with a tentative D call TRBD2 (5 bases). Germline-derived CDR1 and CDR2 are MNHEY and SMNVEV (reference sequence). The CDR3 totals 15 residues. The CDR3 sequence is CASNELRASSNEQFF. In DNA, the CDR3 is TGTGCCAGCAATGAGTTGCGGGCGTCCTCCAATGAGCAGTTCTTC.

Ten or more counts support this clonotype. The chain employs TRBV28 and TRBJ2-6; D is unresolved. Between the trimmed V and J ends, which lost 5 bases and 0 bases, there was a span of 17 bases. The CDR3 loop spans 18 amino acids. The germline gives CDR1 MDHEN, CDR2 SYDVKM. CDR3 sequence (DNA): TGTGCCAGCAGTCTTTCCCCCCAGTCCGGCTCTGGGGCCAACGTCCTGACTTTC. This encodes CASSLSPQSGSGANVLTF.